These T cell receptor beta chains were read from a single sample in a study of T cells expressing NK-cell markers. After re-calling the 5' RACE reads, TCRdb lists one entry per CDR3 protein, DNA absent. The table for this sample gives a few hundred thousand distinct CDR3 sequences. Sequenced material: blood T cells: a sorted CD56 or NKG2C T cell subset, CD4+ or CD8+ T cells, or bulk PBMC T cells (not recorded which). The receptors shown here come from a man aged 18-30 years in good health. Each CDR3 is given with its conserved first and last residue.

TRBV12-3/TRBV12-4	TRBJ1-1	CASSLGDNTRGTEAFF
TRBV24-1	TRBJ2-1	CATSEPTTGSGQFF
TRBV5-1	TRBJ2-3	CASSLTSGIYTDTQYF
TRBV20-1	TRBJ2-5	CSAHDLDRGDETQYF
TRBV30	TRBJ2-1	CAWSKRTGEDEQFF
TRBV20-1	TRBJ2-5	CSAIMTSGRQTQYF
TRBV5-8	TRBJ2-1	CASSLGPIQFF
TRBV20-1	TRBJ2-2	CSAREIAGAPDTGELFF
TRBV10-3	TRBJ2-1	CAISPSGTGSSYNEQFF
TRBV5-1	TRBJ2-1	CASSPLHLAGIYNEQFF
TRBV28	TRBJ1-4	CASSLDRSRNEKLFF
TRBV4-2	TRBJ2-3	CASSPRGEGTSGRVKEPYF
TRBV21-1	TRBJ2-1	CASSNPRDREIRSYNEQFF
TRBV12-3/TRBV12-4	TRBJ2-5	CASSPTGAPQRTQYF
TRBV23-1	TRBJ2-1	CASSPRLAGGPLNEQFF
TRBV20-1	TRBJ2-3	CSASRQGDTDTQYF
TRBV20-1	TRBJ1-4	CSASRSIGQGSTNEKLFF
TRBV6-2/TRBV6-3	TRBJ2-1	CASRKTSGRSWSEQFF
TRBV28	TRBJ2-6	CASRRSGGANVLTF
TRBV27	TRBJ1-1	CASSLRRPGRSEAFF
TRBV27	TRBJ1-6	CASSAGHRSPLHF
TRBV11-2	TRBJ2-1	CASSRGGVGLSSYNEQFF
TRBV15	TRBJ2-7	CATSRGGLAAPYEQYF
TRBV6-1	TRBJ2-2	CASSEGTGTGKLFF
TRBV6-5	TRBJ2-3	CASSYSSGGDTQYF
TRBV6-1	TRBJ2-1	CASSTGGGPNYNEQFF
TRBV6-1	TRBJ2-3	CATRTGQGFIDTQYF
TRBV18	TRBJ2-5	CASSPRDSQRGQETQYF
TRBV12-3/TRBV12-4	TRBJ2-2	CASSAQRGGELFF
TRBV4-2	TRBJ2-7	CASSQEGAGGNPYEQYF
TRBV7-2	TRBJ2-7	CASSLRRDYEQYF
TRBV2	TRBJ2-1	CASEPGLAGVSEQFF
TRBV7-2	TRBJ1-5	CASTRVQGQPQHF
TRBV19	TRBJ2-2	CATRDRGVNTGELFF
TRBV2	TRBJ2-7	CASRGDPNSYEQYF
TRBV5-5	TRBJ2-5	CASSFLASRGETQYF
TRBV20-1	TRBJ2-3	CRGQGSGRLSTDTQYF
TRBV5-5	TRBJ2-3	CASSSPSGDTQYF
TRBV19	TRBJ2-3	CASRHGRGQTDTQYF
TRBV30	TRBJ2-7	CAWSAGTEYYEQYF
TRBV7-2	TRBJ1-6	CASSLVGGQGSPLHF
TRBV20-1	TRBJ1-5	CSARDGMEVQPQHF
TRBV12-3/TRBV12-4	TRBJ2-1	CASSLIQGPGAYNEQFF
TRBV29-1	TRBJ2-3	CSVGGEGLRTQYF
TRBV3-1	TRBJ2-1	CASSQRGTTNNEQFF
TRBV3-1	TRBJ2-1	CASSQARWGTSGNNEQFF
TRBV2	TRBJ2-1	CATGLAGDRGTGNEQFF
TRBV10-3	TRBJ1-1	CAISERGGTEAFF
TRBV7-7	TRBJ2-2	CASSPGRLVVSGELFF
TRBV9	TRBJ1-6	CASTPGTVNSPLHF